These 32 T cell receptor beta chains were all obtained from the same sample, sequenced in a study of a mutant IDH1 vaccine in newly diagnosed glioma. Which antigens these TCRs recognize remains unknown. This table comes from immunoSEQ multiplex PCR, and its TCRdb copy is limited to in-frame clones, with some not included. The top ten clones hold approximately 0.8% of a sample with some 80,000 clones, around 83% of them seen once. Time point here: week 23, last vaccination. Vaccination used 300 ug of mutant IDH1 20-mer peptide per dose, with topical imiquimod. The starting material was PBMCs, obtained from a glioma patient whose treatment included an IDH1 peptide vaccine. These receptors came from a woman in her 50s with glioma.

The rearrangement uses TRBV7-3 and TRBJ2-6, with 9 bases that match TRBD1. Germline V gene sequence: CDR1 SGHTA, CDR2 FQGTGA. J was trimmed by 2 bases and V by 2 bases; bases with no gene match: 13. The CDR3 sequence is 20 residues long. CDR3 residues: CASSLLTGGVGITGANVLTF. CDR3 sequence (DNA): TGTGCCAGCAGCTTATTAACAGGGGGCGTAGGAATAACTGGGGCCAACGTCCTGACTTTC.

A few counts support this clone. The V and J genes are TRBV2 and TRBJ1-1; a possible D gene is TRBD1 (6 bases). Germline lookup yields CDR1 SNHLY and CDR2 FYNNEI. The V gene lost 4 bases and the J gene lost 5 bases, with 14 bases spanning the gap. The CDR3 is 14 amino acids. This chain's CDR3 is CASSVGGVGTEAFF. In nucleotides, the CDR3 is TGTGCCAGCAGTGTAGGGGGTGTGGGGACTGAAGCTTTCTTT.

The table lists this clone with a count of one. The genes are TRBV10-3 and TRBJ1-2, with 7 bases matching TRBD1. V trimming: 4 bases; J trimming: 3 bases; junction bases outside the gene matches: 8. In germline, CDR1 is ENHRY, CDR2 SYGVKD. This CDR3 has 15 residues. The CDR3 DNA sequence: TGTGCCATCAGTGGAAAACCAGGGGGTGACTATGGCTACACCTTC. Residues: CAISGKPGGDYGYTF.

J is TRBJ2-7 and V is TRBV7-9; D is perhaps TRBD1 (6 bases). The CDR3 is made up of 14 amino acids. V dropped 6 bases and J dropped 2 bases, with 14 bases sitting between them. Germline V gene data show CDR1 as SEHNR and CDR2 as FQNEAQ (reference sequence). The CDR3 DNA reads TGTGCCAGCAGGAGACAGGAGGCCCCCTACGAGCAGTACTTC. Translated, it gives CASRRQEAPYEQYF.

The J gene is TRBJ2-7, the V gene TRBV5-4; tentative D call: TRBD2 (6 bases). V was pared by 4 bases and J by 2 bases, with 16 bases between. The CDR3 is made up of 15 amino acids. CDR1 and CDR2 from the germline V gene are SGHNT and YYREEE (reference sequence). The CDR3 DNA reads as TGTGCCAGCAGCCTACCGGCCGGGGGTACCTACGAGCAGTACTTC. Translated, it gives CASSLPAGGTYEQYF.

This chain joins TRBV28 and TRBJ1-2; a possible D gene is TRBD1 (5 bases). Trimming removed 2 bases from V and 8 bases from J, with 12 bases in between. CDR1 MDHEN and CDR2 SYDVKM come from the germline V gene. The CDR3 is 13 residues long. This chain's CDR3 is CASSLGQGGGYTF. The CDR3 DNA follows: TGTGCCAGCAGTTTAGGGCAGGGAGGCGGCTACACCTTC.

The genes are TRBV5-4 and TRBJ1-1; a possible D gene is TRBD1 (6 bases). Looked up from germline, CDR1 is SGHNT and CDR2 is YYREEE (reference sequence). The length of the CDR3 is 12 residues. Trimming took 0 bases from V and 8 from J, leaving 8 bases between them. The CDR3: CASSLDTGEAFF. The CDR3 nucleotides read TGTGCCAGCAGCTTGGACACAGGGGAAGCTTTCTTT.

The chain uses TRBV7-2 and TRBJ2-1; no firm D call. The germline gives CDR1 SGHTA, CDR2 FQGNSA. This CDR3 has 9 amino acids. Trimming removed 4 bases at V and 12 bases at J, with 4 bases between. In nucleotides, the CDR3 is TGTGCCAGCAGCTATGGGCAGTTCTTC. Residues: CASSYGQFF.

The chain couples TRBV30 to TRBJ1-4, with 9 bases identical to TRBD1. Germline loops: CDR1 GTSNPN, CDR2 SVGIG (reference sequence). The CDR3 loop spans 14 amino acids. Trimming removed 0 bases from V and 8 bases from J; junction bases left unmatched: 4. The CDR3 nucleotides read TGTGCCTGGAGTGTACAGGGGGCGGGGGAAAAACTGTTTTTT. Protein sequence: CAWSVQGAGEKLFF.

The chain links TRBV5-4 to TRBJ1-2; D ambiguous. The CDR3 is made up of 13 amino acids. V was pared by 4 bases and J by 7 bases, with 14 bases between. Germline loops: CDR1 SGHNT, CDR2 YYREEE (reference sequence). Here the CDR3 DNA reads TGTGCCAGCAGCAACAAAGTGCTCTCTGGCTACACCTTC. Encoded protein: CASSNKVLSGYTF.

The chain recombines TRBV7-9 with TRBJ1-5; D possibly corresponds to TRBD1 (5 bases). CDR1 and CDR2 (germline): SEHNR, FQNEAQ (reference sequence). The CDR3 totals 13 residues. Trimming took off 5 bases at V and 5 bases at J, with 10 bases between the two ends. The CDR3 DNA reads TGTGCCAGCAGCCGACGGGGGGATCAGCCCCAGCATTTT. Translated, it gives CASSRRGDQPQHF.

V usage is TRBV19 and J usage is TRBJ2-1, with 7 bases aligning to TRBD1. Looked up from germline, CDR1 is LNHDA and CDR2 is SQIVND (reference sequence). The CDR3 has 15 amino acids. V lost 1 base to trimming and J lost 2 bases; unmatched junction nucleotides: 2. CDR3 sequence: CASSIGTGPYNEQFF. CDR3 nucleotides: TGTGCCAGTAGTATAGGGACAGGACCCTACAATGAGCAGTTCTTC.

The V gene is TRBV6-5, the J gene TRBJ1-2; D is unclear. Trimming took 7 bases from V and 3 from J, leaving 12 bases between them. This CDR3 comprises 13 residues. Germline V gene lookup returns CDR1 MNHEY and CDR2 SVGAGI. DNA of the CDR3: TGTGCCAGCAAGGGCGGCTTTGACTATGGCTACACCTTC. Translation: CASKGGFDYGYTF.

The chain joins TRBV6-5 to TRBJ2-7; the match to TRBD2 covers 10 bases. CDR3 length equals 15 residues. Germline CDR1 and CDR2: MNHEY and SVGAGI. V was pared by 6 bases and J by 5 bases, with 10 bases of the junction left unmatched. Here the CDR3 reads CASSLLASGSHEQYF. The CDR3 DNA reads as TGTGCCAGCAGCTTACTAGCTAGCGGGAGCCACGAGCAGTACTTC.

The V call is TRBV6-1, the J call TRBJ1-1; 9 bases map to TRBD1. With V trimmed by 5 bases and J by 2 bases, 6 bases remained unmatched. CDR3 length equals 15 residues. Germline CDR1 MNHNS, CDR2 SASEGT. The CDR3 nucleotides are TGTGCCAGCAGTCCCAGGACAGGGGTTAACACTGAAGCTTTCTTT. Its protein product is CASSPRTGVNTEAFF.

The chain couples TRBV5-6 to TRBJ1-1; 7 nucleotides line up with TRBD1. V shed 0 bases, J shed 0 bases, and the junction held 5 bases outside the gene matches. Germline CDR1 is SGHDT and CDR2 is YYEEEE. The CDR3 is made up of 16 amino acids. The DNA of the CDR3 is TGTGCCAGCAGCTTGGAAACAGGGGCTCTGAACACTGAAGCTTTCTTT. It translates to CASSLETGALNTEAFF.

V gene TRBV28 combines with J gene TRBJ1-2; no firm D call. Germline lookup yields CDR1 MDHEN and CDR2 SYDVKM. Trimming shortened V by 3 bases and J by 2 bases, and 13 bases separated the two germline ends. CDR3 length equals 15 residues. For the CDR3, the DNA is TGTGCCAGCAGTTTCTTAGGTGCGCAAAACTATGGCTACACCTTC. Translated, it gives CASSFLGAQNYGYTF.

V usage is TRBV19 and J usage is TRBJ1-2; D remains ambiguous. The CDR3 length is 14 residues. The germline V and J ends were trimmed by 3 bases and 0 bases, with 8 bases remaining between them. Per the germline V gene, CDR1 is LNHDA and CDR2 is SQIVND (reference sequence). The CDR3 sequence: CASSISVSNYGYTF. CDR3 coding DNA: TGTGCCAGTAGTATCTCAGTTTCTAACTATGGCTACACCTTC.

The chain combines TRBV11-2 with TRBJ2-2; D is undetermined. With 2 bases removed from V and 0 bases from J, the gap between germline ends came to 7 bases. The CDR3 contains 15 residues. In germline, CDR1 is SGHAT, CDR2 FQNNGV. CDR3 protein: CASSLQVSNTGELFF. CDR3 sequence (DNA): TGTGCCAGCAGCTTACAGGTTTCGAACACCGGGGAGCTGTTTTTT.

The rearrangement links TRBV5-6 to TRBJ2-5; TRBD1 might be the D (5 bases). The closer fit of TRBJ2-7 to the DNA end suggests the J call may be wrong. The germline CDR1 and CDR2 sequences are SGHDT and YYEEEE. The CDR3 runs to 15 residues. The CDR3 region has the DNA TGTGCCAGCAGCCCCCCAGGGTTAAGCTCCTACGAGCAGTACTTC. Residues: CASSPPGLSSYEQYF.

As DNA, the CDR3 is TGCGCCAGCAGCTTAGAAGGACAAGCGGCCTACGAGCAGTACTTC. It translates to CASSLEGQAAYEQYF. This chain uses TRBV5-1 with TRBJ2-7; either TRBD1 or TRBD2 may fit D (5 bases each). This CDR3 comprises 15 residues. The germline gives CDR1 SGHRS, CDR2 YFSETQ. V dropped 2 bases and J dropped 2 bases, with 14 bases sitting between them.

The chain uses TRBV18 and TRBJ1-5; D gene uncertain. CDR1 KGHSH and CDR2 LQKENI come from the germline V gene. The CDR3 consists of 13 residues. The V and J ends lost 3 bases and 4 bases respectively, with 7 bases between them. The CDR3 loop reads CASSPQINQPQHF. As DNA, the CDR3 is TGTGCCAGCTCACCCCAGATAAATCAGCCCCAGCATTTT.

V and J are TRBV5-1 and TRBJ2-1; possible D gene TRBD2, 6 bases. CDR1 SGHRS and CDR2 YFSETQ come from the germline V gene. Between the trimmed V and J ends, which lost 0 bases and 10 bases, there was a span of 14 bases. The CDR3 totals 14 residues. The CDR3 here is CASSLGEAGMEQFF. CDR3 sequence (DNA): TGCGCCAGCAGCTTGGGTGAAGCGGGCATGGAGCAGTTCTTC.

In this sample, this clone turned up once. The V gene is TRBV18, the J gene TRBJ2-1; 7 nucleotides line up with TRBD1. CDR1 and CDR2 from the germline V gene are KGHSH and LQKENI. Trimming at V came to 3 bases and at J to 12 bases, leaving 2 bases not matched to a gene. The CDR3 runs to 11 residues. The DNA of the CDR3 is TGTGCCAGCTCACCGGACAGGCGGCAGTTCTTC. Its protein product is CASSPDRRQFF.

This chain links TRBV5-1 with TRBJ1-5; weak D call: TRBD1 (6 bases). This CDR3 is built from 15 residues. Germline-derived CDR1 and CDR2 are SGHRS and YFSETQ. V was clipped by 0 bases and J by 2 bases, with 9 bases between them. The CDR3 region is CASSLAAGGNQPQHF. The CDR3 DNA reads TGCGCCAGCAGCTTGGCCGCAGGGGGCAATCAGCCCCAGCATTTT.

The chain uses TRBV7-9 and TRBJ2-3; no firm D call. Germline V gene data show CDR1 as SEHNR and CDR2 as FQNEAQ (reference sequence). V lost 5 bases, J lost 6 bases, and 12 bases lay in between. The CDR3 is made up of 13 amino acids. The CDR3 coding sequence is TGTGCCAGCAGCGGTCCCGTCAAGGATACGCAGTATTTT. It codes for CASSGPVKDTQYF.

V usage is TRBV4-2 and J usage is TRBJ2-2; D is unresolved. CDR1 is LGHNA, CDR2 YNFKEQ, per germline. V gave up 1 base and J gave up 3 bases, with 15 bases separating them. The CDR3 totals 17 residues. The CDR3 nucleotides read TGTGCCAGCAGCCAAGGCCGCCTGCCCTTATACACCGGGGAGCTGTTTTTT. It encodes CASSQGRLPLYTGELFF.

The V and J genes are TRBV5-1 and TRBJ1-4; no clear D gene. Germline CDR1 and CDR2: SGHRS and YFSETQ. The CDR3 extends over 15 amino acids. V was trimmed by 0 bases and J by 8 bases, leaving 14 bases between them. The CDR3 nucleotides read TGCGCCAGCAGCTTGGAAAGCAGGTTGGAGGAAAAACTGTTTTTT. It encodes CASSLESRLEEKLFF.

The chain joins TRBV5-4 to TRBJ2-1; 7 bases map to TRBD2. The CDR3 covers 16 residues. The trim removed 0 bases at V and 0 bases at J, leaving 3 bases unmatched. Looked up from germline, CDR1 is SGHNT and CDR2 is YYREEE (reference sequence). This CDR3 is CASSLGGGSSYNEQFF. In DNA, the CDR3 is TGTGCCAGCAGCTTGGGGGGCGGGAGCTCCTACAATGAGCAGTTCTTC.

The DNA of the CDR3 is TGTGCCAGCAGCCCTAGCGGGACCGCTACCGGGGAGCTGTTTTTT. It encodes CASSPSGTATGELFF. This chain uses TRBV9 with TRBJ2-2, with TRBD2 identical over 9 bases. The junction had 6 bases not matched to a gene; V was cut back by 4 bases and J by 5 bases. Germline V lookup: CDR1 SGDLS, CDR2 YYNGEE. The CDR3 runs to 15 residues.

The rearrangement joins TRBV5-1 to TRBJ2-1; a weak D match, TRBD2 (5 bases). The CDR3 runs to 16 residues. CDR1 and CDR2 from the germline V gene are SGHRS and YFSETQ. V lost 0 bases and J 2 bases, leaving 12 bases between the germline ends. CDR3 in amino acids: CASSLAAGSAYNEQFF. The CDR3 nucleotides read TGCGCCAGCAGCTTGGCCGCTGGTAGCGCCTACAATGAGCAGTTCTTC.

This chain uses TRBV6-5 with TRBJ1-4; 7 positions match TRBD1. Germline V lookup: CDR1 MNHEY, CDR2 SVGAGI. The CDR3 length is 14 residues. With 5 bases clipped from V and 6 bases from J, the junction kept 6 bases outside the gene matches. The CDR3 bases are TGTGCCAGCAGTCAAGACAGGGTGCATGAAAAACTGTTTTTT. This translates into CASSQDRVHEKLFF.